The present TCR beta chain was sequenced within a study of blood T cell repertoires in COVID-19. Method: immunoSEQ multiplex PCR; TCRdb's copy keeps in-frame clones and lacks some. The top ten clones hold roughly 1.5% of a sample with over 95,000 clones, approximately 81% of them seen once. The germline V gene encodes CDR1 SGHDT and CDR2 YYEEEE. V gave up 0 bases and J gave up 4 bases, with 15 bases separating them. There are 16 residues in the CDR3. The sequence was obtained from a man aged 50 to 60 with acute or convalescent COVID-19. Sample: peripheral blood. J is TRBJ2-3 and V is TRBV5-6; D is undetermined. DNA of the CDR3: TGTGCCAGCAGCTTGGACTATCCTTACCGGGCAGATACGCAGTATTTT. Amino acids: CASSLDYPYRADTQYF.